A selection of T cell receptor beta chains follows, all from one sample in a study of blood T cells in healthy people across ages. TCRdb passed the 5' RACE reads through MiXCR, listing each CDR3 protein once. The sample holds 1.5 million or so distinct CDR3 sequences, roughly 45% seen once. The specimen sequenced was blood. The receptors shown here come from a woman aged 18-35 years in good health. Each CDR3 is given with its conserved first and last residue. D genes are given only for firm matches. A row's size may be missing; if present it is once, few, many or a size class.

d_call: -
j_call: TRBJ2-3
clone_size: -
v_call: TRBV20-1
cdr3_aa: CSASRDWSTDTQYF
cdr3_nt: TGCAGTGCTAGCCGGGACTGGAGCACAGATACGCAGTATTTT

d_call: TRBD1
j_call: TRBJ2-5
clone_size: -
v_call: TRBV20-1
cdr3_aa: CSAQGTGEETQYF
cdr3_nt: TGCAGTGCCCAAGGGACAGGGGAAGAGACCCAGTACTTC

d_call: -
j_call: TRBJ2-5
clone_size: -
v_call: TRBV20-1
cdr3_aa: CSATSNRDPQETQYF
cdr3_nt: TGCAGTGCTACTTCTAACAGGGACCCCCAAGAGACCCAGTACTTC

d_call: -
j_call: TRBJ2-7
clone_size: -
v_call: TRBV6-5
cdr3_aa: CASTPPGRYEQYF
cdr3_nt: TGTGCCAGCACCCCACCGGGGAGGTACGAGCAGTACTTC

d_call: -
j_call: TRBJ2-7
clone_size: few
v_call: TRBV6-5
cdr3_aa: CASSYGRGSYEQYF
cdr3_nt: TGTGCCAGCAGTTACGGCAGGGGCTCCTACGAGCAGTACTTC

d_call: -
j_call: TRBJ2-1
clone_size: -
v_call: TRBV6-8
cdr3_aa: CASSYSGSWRVNEQFF
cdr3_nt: TGTGCCAGCAGTTACTCAGGGAGCTGGAGGGTGAATGAGCAGTTCTTC

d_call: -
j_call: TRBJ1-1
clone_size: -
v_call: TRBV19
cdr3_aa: CASSTGATINTEAFF
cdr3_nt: TGTGCCAGTAGTACAGGGGCGACAATAAACACTGAAGCTTTCTTT

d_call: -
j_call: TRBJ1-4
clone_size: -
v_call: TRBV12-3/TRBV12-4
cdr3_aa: CASSSPGEKLFF
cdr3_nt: TGTGCCAGCAGTTCGCCAGGCGAAAAACTGTTTTTT

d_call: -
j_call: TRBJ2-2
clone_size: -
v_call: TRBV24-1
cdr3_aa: CATSEGTASFTGELFF
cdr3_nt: TGTGCCACCAGTGAGGGTACAGCTTCTTTCACCGGGGAGCTGTTTTTT

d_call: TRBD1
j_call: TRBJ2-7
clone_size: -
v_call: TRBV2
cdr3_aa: CASSPRGGQGIDEQYF
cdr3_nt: TGTGCCAGCAGTCCTAGGGGGGGACAGGGTATCGACGAGCAGTACTTC

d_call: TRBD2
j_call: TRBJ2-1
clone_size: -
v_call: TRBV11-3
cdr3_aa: CASSNPWAGGLVEQFF
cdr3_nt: TGTGCCAGCAGCAACCCCTGGGCGGGGGGGCTCGTTGAGCAGTTCTTC

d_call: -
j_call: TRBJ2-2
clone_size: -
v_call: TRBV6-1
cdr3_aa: CASSEGTANTGELFF
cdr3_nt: TGTGCCAGCAGTGAAGGGACAGCGAACACCGGGGAGCTGTTTTTT

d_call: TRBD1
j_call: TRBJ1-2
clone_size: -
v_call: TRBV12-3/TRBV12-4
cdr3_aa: CASSSDREGANYGYTF
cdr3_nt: TGTGCCAGCAGTTCGGACAGGGAGGGGGCAAACTATGGCTACACCTTC

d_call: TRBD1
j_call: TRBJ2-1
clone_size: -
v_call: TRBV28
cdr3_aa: CASSSGTAISYNEQFF
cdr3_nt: TGTGCCAGCAGTTCCGGGACAGCAATCTCCTACAATGAGCAGTTCTTC

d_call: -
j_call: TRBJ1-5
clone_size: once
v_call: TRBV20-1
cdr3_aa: CSASFPPGANQPQHF
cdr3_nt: TGCAGTGCTTCATTCCCGCCAGGGGCGAATCAGCCCCAGCATTTT

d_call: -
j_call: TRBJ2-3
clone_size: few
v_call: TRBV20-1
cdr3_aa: CSAPDELDHTDTQYF
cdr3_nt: TGCAGTGCCCCTGACGAGCTAGACCACACAGATACGCAGTATTTT

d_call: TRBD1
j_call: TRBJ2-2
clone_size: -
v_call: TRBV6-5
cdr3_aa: CASSFIRGTPKGDTGELFF
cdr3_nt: TGTGCCAGCAGTTTCATCAGGGGGACGCCAAAAGGGGACACCGGGGAGCTGTTTTTT

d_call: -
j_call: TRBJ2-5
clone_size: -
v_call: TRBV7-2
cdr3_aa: CASSSRQGGSRARETQYF
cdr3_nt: TGTGCCAGCAGCTCCCGACAGGGAGGATCGAGGGCTAGGGAGACCCAGTACTTC

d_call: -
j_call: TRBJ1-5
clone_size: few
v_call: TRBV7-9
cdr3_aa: CASSLQSPNQPQHF
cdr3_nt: TGTGCCAGCAGCTTACAGTCTCCGAATCAGCCCCAGCATTTT

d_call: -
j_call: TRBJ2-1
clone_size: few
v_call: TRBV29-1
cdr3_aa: CSVAGSYTYNEQFF
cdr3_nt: TGCAGCGTTGCGGGGTCCTACACCTACAATGAGCAGTTCTTC

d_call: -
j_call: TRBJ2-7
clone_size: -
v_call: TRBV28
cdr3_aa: CASSFGERGKQYF
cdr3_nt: TGTGCCAGCAGTTTTGGGGAACGGGGGAAGCAGTACTTC